A selection of T cell receptor beta chains follows, all from one sample in a study of shared clonotypes between healthy human individuals. The assay was immunoSEQ multiplex PCR, and TCRdb's table has in-frame clones only and misses some. The sample holds hundreds of thousands of clones; about 98% are singletons and the top ten take 0.3%. Material: naive CD8+ T cells sorted from blood. These receptors all come from a man aged 30 to 39 in good health. The CDR3 runs from the conserved cysteine through the conserved F or W. Each record gives: J gene, V gene, clone size, D gene, CDR3 DNA, CDR3 protein. D genes are given only for firm matches. Expanded clones are given a class, and other clones once, few, many or no size at all.

j_gene: TRBJ2-4
v_gene: TRBV6-5
abundance: -
d_gene: -
CDR3nt: TGTGCCAGCAGTTACGAGGGCGGTTCCAAAAACATTCAGTACTTC
CDR3aa: CASSYEGGSKNIQYF

j_gene: TRBJ2-1
v_gene: TRBV2
abundance: -
d_gene: TRBD2
CDR3nt: TGTGCCAGCTCTAAAGCGGGAGCCTACAATGAGCAGTTCTTC
CDR3aa: CASSKAGAYNEQFF

j_gene: TRBJ2-7
v_gene: TRBV11-3
abundance: -
d_gene: -
CDR3nt: TGTGCCAGCAGCCCCCCCTCGGACTCCTACGAGCAGTACTTC
CDR3aa: CASSPPSDSYEQYF

j_gene: TRBJ2-7
v_gene: TRBV7-6
abundance: -
d_gene: -
CDR3nt: TGTGCCAGCAGCCCCTCGGGTCGGACCTACGAGCAGTACTTC
CDR3aa: CASSPSGRTYEQYF

j_gene: TRBJ2-4
v_gene: TRBV5-8
abundance: -
d_gene: -
CDR3nt: TGTGCCAGCAGCGACCTAGCCAAAAACATTCAGTACTTC
CDR3aa: CASSDLAKNIQYF

j_gene: TRBJ2-3
v_gene: TRBV15
abundance: -
d_gene: TRBD2
CDR3nt: TGTGCCACCAGCAGAGTGGCGGGAGAACATCCTAGCACAGATACGCAGTATTTT
CDR3aa: CATSRVAGEHPSTDTQYF

j_gene: TRBJ2-2
v_gene: TRBV7-8
abundance: -
d_gene: -
CDR3nt: TGTGCCAGCAGCTTAAAGGGTCGGGACACCGGGGAGCTGTTTTTT
CDR3aa: CASSLKGRDTGELFF

j_gene: TRBJ2-2
v_gene: TRBV7-9
abundance: -
d_gene: TRBD2
CDR3nt: TGTGCCAGCAGCTCTCCGGGGAGGGTCGCGAACACCGGGGAGCTGTTTTTT
CDR3aa: CASSSPGRVANTGELFF

j_gene: TRBJ2-5
v_gene: TRBV10-2
abundance: -
d_gene: -
CDR3nt: TGCGCCAGCAGGGATGTAGAGACCCAGTACTTC
CDR3aa: CASRDVETQYF

j_gene: TRBJ1-2
v_gene: TRBV27
abundance: -
d_gene: TRBD1
CDR3nt: TGTGCCAGCATCGGCCGGGACAGGGGAGCCGCTAACTATGGCTACACCTTC
CDR3aa: CASIGRDRGAANYGYTF

j_gene: TRBJ2-7
v_gene: TRBV27
abundance: -
d_gene: -
CDR3nt: TGTGCCAGCAGTTTATTGGGAGGTTCCTACGAGCAGTACTTC
CDR3aa: CASSLLGGSYEQYF

j_gene: TRBJ1-4
v_gene: TRBV18
abundance: -
d_gene: -
CDR3nt: TGTGCCAGCTCACCACCGACGTCTAATGAAAAACTGTTTTTT
CDR3aa: CASSPPTSNEKLFF

j_gene: TRBJ2-7
v_gene: TRBV2
abundance: -
d_gene: TRBD2
CDR3nt: TGTGCCAGCAGTGCCAAGACTAGCGTCACGGGCGAGCAGTACTTC
CDR3aa: CASSAKTSVTGEQYF

j_gene: TRBJ1-4
v_gene: TRBV4-1
abundance: -
d_gene: TRBD1
CDR3nt: TGCGCCAGCACCCCTCGCGCAGGGGGAGATGAAAAACTGTTTTTT
CDR3aa: CASTPRAGGDEKLFF

j_gene: TRBJ2-1
v_gene: TRBV4-3
abundance: -
d_gene: TRBD1
CDR3nt: TGCGCCAGCAGCCAAGATAGAGACAGGGGTCTCTACAATGAGCAGTTCTTC
CDR3aa: CASSQDRDRGLYNEQFF

j_gene: TRBJ2-1
v_gene: TRBV6-5
abundance: -
d_gene: -
CDR3nt: TGTGCCAGCTCCTTAGGGGGTGAGCAGTTCTTC
CDR3aa: CASSLGGEQFF

j_gene: TRBJ2-1
v_gene: TRBV7-9
abundance: -
d_gene: -
CDR3nt: TGTGCCAGCAGCCAGGACGGAGACAATGAGCAGTTCTTC
CDR3aa: CASSQDGDNEQFF

j_gene: TRBJ2-1
v_gene: TRBV4-3
abundance: once
d_gene: -
CDR3nt: TGCGCCAGCAGCGGGAGTTCCTACAATGAGCAGTTCTTC
CDR3aa: CASSGSSYNEQFF

j_gene: TRBJ2-6
v_gene: TRBV28
abundance: -
d_gene: -
CDR3nt: TGTGCCAGCAGATCCGCACTCTCTGGGGCCAACGTCCTGACTTTC
CDR3aa: CASRSALSGANVLTF

j_gene: TRBJ1-2
v_gene: TRBV5-4
abundance: -
d_gene: TRBD1
CDR3nt: TGTGCCAGCAATGTCGGGACAGGGTTCCAGTCTAACTATGGCTACACCTTC
CDR3aa: CASNVGTGFQSNYGYTF